Sequencing of this T cell receptor (gamma chain) was carried out in a study of Vδ1+ human thymocytes. The V gene's germline CDR1 is EGSTGY and CDR2 YDSYTSSV. CDR3 length: 13 residues. Sequences come from RNA converted to cDNA by reverse transcription. Multiplex PCR used pooled V-gene forward primers and a constant-region reverse primer to amplify CDR3s. TCRdb reanalysed the multiplex PCR reads via CATT. The sample carries tens of thousands of gamma-chain clones, approximately 13% recorded once. Of note for this clone: The antigen is not known. A read error may produce the germline difference seen at one junction end. Distinct nucleotide sequences in the sample also encode this CDR3.

Whole-study results and caveats: Thymic TRG and TRD repertoires appeared highly polyclonal, with Gaussian CDR3 length distributions. Despite high sort purity, about 20% of thymic T cell receptor delta sequences were Vdelta2. Bulk repertoire data may be misinterpreted because of unexpected Vdelta2 sequences. Many TRG clonotypes were shared between donors; TRD repertoires were essentially private.

Thymocytes were sorted as CD3+ TCRVdelta1+ TCRVdelta2- after alphabeta T cell depletion. Sequencing was carried out using Vdelta1+ gamma-delta thymocytes from the thymus. The subset denotes: FACS-sorted CD3+ TCRalphabeta- TCRVdelta1+ TCRVdelta2- thymocytes. This chain links TRGV4 with TRGJ1 or TRGJ2. The receptor was derived from a child less than two years old who had congenital heart surgery. The CDR3 here is CATWNGRYYKKLF. The CDR3 nucleotides are TGTGCCACCTGGAATGGGAGGTATTATAAGAAACTCTTT.